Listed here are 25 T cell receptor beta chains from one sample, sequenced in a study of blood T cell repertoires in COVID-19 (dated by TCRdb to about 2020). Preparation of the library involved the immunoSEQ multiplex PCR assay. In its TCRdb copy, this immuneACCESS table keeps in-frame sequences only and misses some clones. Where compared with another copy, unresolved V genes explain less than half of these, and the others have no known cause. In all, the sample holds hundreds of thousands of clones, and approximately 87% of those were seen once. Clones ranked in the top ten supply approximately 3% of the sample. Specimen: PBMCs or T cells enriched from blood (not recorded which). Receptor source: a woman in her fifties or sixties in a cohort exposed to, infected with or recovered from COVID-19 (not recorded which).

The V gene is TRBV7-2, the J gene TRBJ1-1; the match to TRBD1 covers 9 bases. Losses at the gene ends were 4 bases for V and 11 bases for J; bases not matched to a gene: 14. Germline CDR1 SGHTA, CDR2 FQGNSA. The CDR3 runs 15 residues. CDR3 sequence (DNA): TGTGCCAGCAGCTCAAGGACAGGGGTTACCAGGGAGGCTTTCTTT. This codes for CASSSRTGVTREAFF.

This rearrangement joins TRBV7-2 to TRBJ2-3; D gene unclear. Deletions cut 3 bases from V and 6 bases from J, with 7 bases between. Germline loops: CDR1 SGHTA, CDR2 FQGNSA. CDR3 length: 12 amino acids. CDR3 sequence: CASSFSRDTQYF. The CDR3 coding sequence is TGTGCCAGCAGCTTTAGCCGGGATACGCAGTATTTT. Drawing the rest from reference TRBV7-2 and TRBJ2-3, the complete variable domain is GAGVSQSPSNKVTEKGKDVELRCDPISGHTALYWYRQSLGQGLEFLIYFQGNSAPDKSGLPSDRFSAERTGGSVSTLTIQRTQQEDSAVYLCASSFSRDTQYFGPGTRLTVL.

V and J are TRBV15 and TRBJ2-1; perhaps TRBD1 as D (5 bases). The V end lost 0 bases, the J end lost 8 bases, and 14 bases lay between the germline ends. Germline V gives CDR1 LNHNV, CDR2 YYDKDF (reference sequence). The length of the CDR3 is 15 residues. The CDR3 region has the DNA TGTGCCACCAGCAGAGATCAGGCAGGGATGCATGAGCAGTTCTTC. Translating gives CATSRDQAGMHEQFF.

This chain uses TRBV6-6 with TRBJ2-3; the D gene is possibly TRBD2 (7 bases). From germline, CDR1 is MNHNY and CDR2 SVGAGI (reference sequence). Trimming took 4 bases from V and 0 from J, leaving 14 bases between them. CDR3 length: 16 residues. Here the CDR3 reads CASSSGGQTSTDTQYF. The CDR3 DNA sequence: TGTGCCAGCAGTTCGGGGGGCCAAACTAGCACAGATACGCAGTATTTT.

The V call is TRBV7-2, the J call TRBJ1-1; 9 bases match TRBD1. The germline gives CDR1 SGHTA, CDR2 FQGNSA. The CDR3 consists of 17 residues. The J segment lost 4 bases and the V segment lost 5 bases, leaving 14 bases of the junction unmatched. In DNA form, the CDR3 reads TGTGCCAGCAGCGCCCGGACAGGGGCTATTTTCAGCACTGAAGCTTTCTTT. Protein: CASSARTGAIFSTEAFF.

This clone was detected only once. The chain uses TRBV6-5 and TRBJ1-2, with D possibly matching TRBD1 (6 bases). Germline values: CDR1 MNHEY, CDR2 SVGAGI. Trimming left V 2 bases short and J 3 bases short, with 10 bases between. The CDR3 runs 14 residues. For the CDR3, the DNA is TGTGCCAGCAGTTACAGGAACAGGGACTATGGCTACACCTTC. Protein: CASSYRNRDYGYTF.

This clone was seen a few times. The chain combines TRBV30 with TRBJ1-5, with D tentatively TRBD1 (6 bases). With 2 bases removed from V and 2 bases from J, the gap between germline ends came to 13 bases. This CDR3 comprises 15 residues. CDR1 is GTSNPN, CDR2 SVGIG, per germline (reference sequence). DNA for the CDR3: TGTGCCTGGAGTCCAGGGGTGTTCGGCAATCAGCCCCAGCATTTT. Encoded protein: CAWSPGVFGNQPQHF.

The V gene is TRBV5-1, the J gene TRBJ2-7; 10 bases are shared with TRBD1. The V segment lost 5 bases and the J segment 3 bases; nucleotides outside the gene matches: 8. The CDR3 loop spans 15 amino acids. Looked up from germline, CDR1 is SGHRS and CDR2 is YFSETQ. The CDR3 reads CASRPPGTGVYEQYF. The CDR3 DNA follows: TGCGCCAGCAGACCCCCCGGGACAGGGGTCTACGAGCAGTACTTC. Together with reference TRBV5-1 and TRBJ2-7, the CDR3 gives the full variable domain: KAGVTQTPRYLIKTRGQQVTLSCSPISGHRSVSWYQQTPGQGLQFLFEYFSETQRNKGNFPGRFSGRQFSNSRSEMNVSTLELGDSALYLCASRPPGTGVYEQYFGPGTRLTVT.

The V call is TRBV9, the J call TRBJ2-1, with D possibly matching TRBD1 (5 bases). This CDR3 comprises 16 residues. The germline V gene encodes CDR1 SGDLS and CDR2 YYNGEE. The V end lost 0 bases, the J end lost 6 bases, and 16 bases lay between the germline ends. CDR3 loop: CASSVEAGPHPNEQFF. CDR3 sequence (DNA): TGTGCCAGCAGCGTAGAGGCAGGGCCCCACCCCAATGAGCAGTTCTTC.

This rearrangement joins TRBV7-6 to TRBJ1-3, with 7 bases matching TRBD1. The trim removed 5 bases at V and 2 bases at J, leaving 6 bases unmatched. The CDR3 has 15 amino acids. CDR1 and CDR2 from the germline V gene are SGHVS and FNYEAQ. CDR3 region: CASSQRQGPGNTIYF. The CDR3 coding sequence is TGTGCCAGCAGCCAACGACAGGGTCCTGGAAACACCATATATTTT.

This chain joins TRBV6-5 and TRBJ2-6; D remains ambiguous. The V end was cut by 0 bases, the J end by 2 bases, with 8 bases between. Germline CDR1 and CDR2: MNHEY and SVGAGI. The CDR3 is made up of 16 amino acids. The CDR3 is CASSYSAATGANVLTF. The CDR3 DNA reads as TGTGCCAGCAGTTACTCTGCGGCAACTGGGGCCAACGTCCTGACTTTC.

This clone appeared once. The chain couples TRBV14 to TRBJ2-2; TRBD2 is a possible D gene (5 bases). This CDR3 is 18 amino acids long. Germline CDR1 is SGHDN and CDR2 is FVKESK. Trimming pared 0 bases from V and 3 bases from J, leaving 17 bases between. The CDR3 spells CASSQDWLAVGYTGELFF. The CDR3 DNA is TGTGCCAGCAGCCAAGATTGGCTAGCCGTGGGGTACACCGGGGAGCTGTTTTTT.

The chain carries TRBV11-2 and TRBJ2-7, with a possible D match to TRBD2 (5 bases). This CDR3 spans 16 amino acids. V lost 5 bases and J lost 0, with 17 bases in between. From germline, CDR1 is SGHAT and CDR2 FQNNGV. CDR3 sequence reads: CASSLRTYEASYEQYF. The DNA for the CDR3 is TGTGCCAGCAGCCTGCGGACTTACGAAGCCTCCTACGAGCAGTACTTC. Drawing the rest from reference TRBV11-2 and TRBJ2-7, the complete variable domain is EAGVAQSPRYKIIEKRQSVAFWCNPISGHATLYWYQQILGQGPKLLIQFQNNGVVDDSQLPKDRFSAERLKGVDSTLKIQPAKLEDSAVYLCASSLRTYEASYEQYFGPGTRLTVT.

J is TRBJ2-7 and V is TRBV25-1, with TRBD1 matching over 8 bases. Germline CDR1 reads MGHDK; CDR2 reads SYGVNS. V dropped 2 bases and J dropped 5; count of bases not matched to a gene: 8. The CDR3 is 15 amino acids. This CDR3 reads CASSEQGAPRNEQYF. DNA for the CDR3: TGTGCCAGCAGTGAACAGGGGGCGCCTAGGAACGAGCAGTACTTC.

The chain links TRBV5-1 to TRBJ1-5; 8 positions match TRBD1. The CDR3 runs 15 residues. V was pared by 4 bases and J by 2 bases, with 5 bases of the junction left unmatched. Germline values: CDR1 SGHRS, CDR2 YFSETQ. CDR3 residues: CASSAGQGGNQPQHF. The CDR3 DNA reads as TGCGCCAGCAGCGCCGGACAGGGCGGCAATCAGCCCCAGCATTTT.

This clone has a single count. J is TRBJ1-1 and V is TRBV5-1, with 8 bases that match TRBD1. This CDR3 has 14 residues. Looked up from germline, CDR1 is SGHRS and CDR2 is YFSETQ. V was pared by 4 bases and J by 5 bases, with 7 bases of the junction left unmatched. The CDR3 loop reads CASSTRQGKTEAFF. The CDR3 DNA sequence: TGCGCCAGCAGCACCCGACAGGGGAAGACTGAAGCTTTCTTT.

The CDR3 DNA sequence: TGTGCCAGCGGGGGAAACAGGGGGAACAATAATTCACCCCTCCACTTT. Translating gives CASGGNRGNNNSPLHF. The V and J genes are TRBV7-2 and TRBJ1-6, with TRBD1 matching over 8 bases. Looked up from germline, CDR1 is SGHTA and CDR2 is FQGNSA. This CDR3 spans 16 amino acids. Germline trimming cut 8 bases from V and 5 bases from J; bases unmatched to any gene: 11.

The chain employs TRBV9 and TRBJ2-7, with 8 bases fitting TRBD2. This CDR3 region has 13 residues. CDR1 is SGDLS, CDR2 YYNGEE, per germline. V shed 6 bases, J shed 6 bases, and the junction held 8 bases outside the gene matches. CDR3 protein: CASTPGGEGEQYF. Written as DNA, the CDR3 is TGTGCCAGCACCCCGGGGGGGGAGGGCGAGCAGTACTTC.

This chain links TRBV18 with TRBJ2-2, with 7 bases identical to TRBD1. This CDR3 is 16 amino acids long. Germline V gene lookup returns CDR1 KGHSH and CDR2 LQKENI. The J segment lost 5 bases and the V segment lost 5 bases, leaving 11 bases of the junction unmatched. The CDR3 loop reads CASSLQTGTVTGELFF. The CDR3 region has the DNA TGTGCCAGCTCATTACAGACAGGGACAGTGACCGGGGAGCTGTTTTTT.

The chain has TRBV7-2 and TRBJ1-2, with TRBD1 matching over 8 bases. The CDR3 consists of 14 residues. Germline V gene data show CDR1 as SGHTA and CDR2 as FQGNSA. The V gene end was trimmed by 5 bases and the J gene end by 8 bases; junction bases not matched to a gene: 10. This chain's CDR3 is CASSPGGQFEGYTF. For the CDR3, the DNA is TGTGCCAGCAGCCCAGGGGGCCAATTCGAGGGCTACACCTTC. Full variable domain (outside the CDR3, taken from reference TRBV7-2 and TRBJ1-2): GAGVSQSPSNKVTEKGKDVELRCDPISGHTALYWYRQSLGQGLEFLIYFQGNSAPDKSGLPSDRFSAERTGGSVSTLTIQRTQQEDSAVYLCASSPGGQFEGYTFGSGTRLTVV.

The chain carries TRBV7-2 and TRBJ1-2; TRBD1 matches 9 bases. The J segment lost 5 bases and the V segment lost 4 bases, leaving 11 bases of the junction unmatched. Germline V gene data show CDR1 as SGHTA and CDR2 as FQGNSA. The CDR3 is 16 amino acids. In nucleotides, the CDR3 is TGTGCCAGCAGCTCTCCTTGGACAGGGGTCGGGTATGGCTACACCTTC. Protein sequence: CASSSPWTGVGYGYTF.

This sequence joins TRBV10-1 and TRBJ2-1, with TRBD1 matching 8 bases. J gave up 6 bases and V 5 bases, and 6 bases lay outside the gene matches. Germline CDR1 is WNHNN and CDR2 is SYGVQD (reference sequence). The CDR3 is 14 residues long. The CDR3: CASSPSTGVNEQFF. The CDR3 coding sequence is TGCGCCAGCAGTCCTTCGACAGGGGTCAATGAGCAGTTCTTC.

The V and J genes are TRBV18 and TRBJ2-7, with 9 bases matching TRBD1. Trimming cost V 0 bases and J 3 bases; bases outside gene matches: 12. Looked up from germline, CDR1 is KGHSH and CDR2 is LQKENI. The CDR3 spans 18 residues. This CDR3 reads CASSPPGTGSYPHYEQYF. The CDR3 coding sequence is TGTGCCAGCTCACCACCTGGGACAGGGTCTTACCCCCACTACGAGCAGTACTTC.

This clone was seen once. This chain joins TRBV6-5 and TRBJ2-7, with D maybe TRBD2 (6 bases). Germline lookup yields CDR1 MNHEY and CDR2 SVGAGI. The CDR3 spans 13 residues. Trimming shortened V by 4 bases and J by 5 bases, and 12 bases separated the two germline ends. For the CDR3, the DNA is TGTGCCAGCAGTTGGAGGGGAAGCCACGAGCAGTACTTC. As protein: CASSWRGSHEQYF.

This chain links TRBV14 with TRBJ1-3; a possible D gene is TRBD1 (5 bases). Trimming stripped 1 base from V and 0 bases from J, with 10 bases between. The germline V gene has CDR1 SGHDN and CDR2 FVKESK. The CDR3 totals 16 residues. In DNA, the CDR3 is TGTGCCAGCAGCCAAGGTTGGGGGGTCTCTGGAAACACCATATATTTT. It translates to CASSQGWGVSGNTIYF.